The 12 T cell receptor beta chains reported below all come from one sample, sequenced in a study of cytomegalovirus exposure and HLA in healthy donors. The PCR contained 60 Vbeta and 13 Jbeta primers. Repertoires were generated with immunoSEQ multiplex PCR, while TCRdb's copy carries only in-frame clones and drops some. This table has fewer than 95,000 clones, over 65% appearing once. The sample taken for sequencing was PBMCs. These receptors all stem from a woman aged 40 to 50 in good health and CMV-seropositive.

This clone was observed a handful of times. The V gene is TRBV15, the J gene TRBJ1-5; a weak D match, TRBD1 (5 bases). Trimming stripped 0 bases from V and 4 bases from J, with 19 bases between. Looked up from germline, CDR1 is LNHNV and CDR2 is YYDKDF (reference sequence). CDR3 size: 18 residues. CDR3 sequence (DNA): TGTGCCACCAGCAGAGATCCGGGGGATGTCGGGGGAAATCAGCCCCAGCATTTT. Protein product: CATSRDPGDVGGNQPQHF.

The chain joins TRBV18 to TRBJ2-2; 8 bases map to TRBD1. The CDR3 is made up of 15 amino acids. Germline CDR1 is KGHSH and CDR2 is LQKENI. J was trimmed by 6 bases and V by 3 bases; bases with no gene match: 6. In DNA, the CDR3 is TGTGCCAGCTCACCTCGGACAGGGCGCGCCGGGGAGCTGTTTTTT. It translates to CASSPRTGRAGELFF.

This clone showed up just a few times. At one of its ends the junction is not consistent with the germline gene, which may arise from a read error. The sample carries other DNA sequences with the same CDR3. The J gene is TRBJ1-1, the V gene TRBV5-6, with 11 bases that match TRBD1. The germline gives CDR1 SGHDT, CDR2 YYEEEE. CDR3 size: 16 residues. CDR3 sequence: CVSSLFGTGGDTEALF. The CDR3 nucleotides read TGTGTCAGCAGCTTGTTCGGGACAGGGGGTGACACTGAAGCTTTGTTT.

The chain couples TRBV11-2 to TRBJ1-4; 7 bases agree with TRBD1. From germline, CDR1 is SGHAT and CDR2 FQNNGV. The CDR3 is 15 amino acids. V was clipped by 1 base and J by 5 bases; unmatched bases: 4. This chain's CDR3 is CASSLASRGNEKLFF. In nucleotides, the CDR3 is TGTGCCAGCAGCTTAGCGAGCAGGGGGAATGAAAAACTGTTTTTT.

This chain joins TRBV10-3 and TRBJ2-3; D gene uncertain. Germline V gene lookup returns CDR1 ENHRY and CDR2 SYGVKD. The CDR3 is made up of 13 amino acids. Trimming pared 8 bases from V and 2 bases from J, leaving 11 bases between. CDR3: CAIWATNTDTQYF. As DNA, the CDR3 is TGTGCCATCTGGGCCACCAACACAGATACGCAGTATTTT.

This chain joins TRBV6-1 and TRBJ2-7, with TRBD2 matching over 10 bases. From germline, CDR1 is MNHNS and CDR2 SASEGT. Trimming removed 6 bases from V and 4 bases from J; junction bases left unmatched: 3. The CDR3 contains 13 residues. The CDR3 DNA is TGTGCCAGCAGCCTGACTAGCGGGTACGAGCAGTACTTC. Translation: CASSLTSGYEQYF.

This clone was seen only a few times. This chain joins TRBV27 and TRBJ2-5; D remains unclear. This CDR3 has 9 amino acids. V was trimmed by 10 bases and J by 3 bases, leaving 3 bases between them. Germline lookup yields CDR1 MNHEY and CDR2 SMNVEV (reference sequence). The CDR3 sequence is CATEETQYF. DNA for the CDR3: TGTGCCACCGAAGAGACCCAGTACTTC.

V gene TRBV30 combines with J gene TRBJ1-2; D remains unclear. Germline CDR1 is GTSNPN and CDR2 is SVGIG (reference sequence). The ends were cut back, 4 bases at V and 4 bases at J, with 7 bases in the middle. The CDR3 is 11 amino acids. The CDR3 DNA reads TGTGCCTGGAAACAGCTCTATGGCTACACCTTC. It specifies CAWKQLYGYTF.

J is TRBJ1-1 and V is TRBV27; 7 positions agree with TRBD1. After removal of 1 base from V and 1 base from J, the junction contained 3 bases not matched to a gene. CDR3 length: 15 amino acids. Germline CDR1 and CDR2: MNHEY and SMNVEV (reference sequence). CDR3 DNA: TGTGCCAGCAGTTTATTTCCAGGGGGGAACACTGAAGCTTTCTTT. Amino acid sequence: CASSLFPGGNTEAFF.

This clone was picked up a small number of times. The J gene is TRBJ1-2, the V gene TRBV11-2; unclear D gene. Germline loops: CDR1 SGHAT, CDR2 FQNNGV. This CDR3 is built from 15 residues. Trimming pared 1 base from V and 4 bases from J, leaving 13 bases between. In DNA form, the CDR3 reads TGTGCCAGCAGCTTAGTCTCTCTTCCTACCTATGGCTACACCTTC. Translation: CASSLVSLPTYGYTF.

This chain connects TRBV5-8 to TRBJ2-1; TRBD1 matches at 8 bases. The CDR3 extends over 15 amino acids. J lost 1 base, V lost 0 bases, and 0 bases had no gene match. In germline, CDR1 is SGHTS, CDR2 YDEGEE. The CDR3 DNA follows: TGTGCCAGCAGCTTGGACAGGGGGTCCTACAATGAGCAGTTCTTC. Amino acid sequence: CASSLDRGSYNEQFF.

V usage is TRBV29-1 and J usage is TRBJ2-1; 7 bases line up with TRBD2. V trimming: 7 bases; J trimming: 1 base; junction bases outside the gene matches: 7. Germline V gene lookup returns CDR1 SQVTM and CDR2 ANQGSEA. This CDR3 is 14 amino acids long. As DNA, the CDR3 is TGCAGCGGCCAAGCGGGGTGGTCCTACAATGAGCAGTTCTTC. Translated, it gives CSGQAGWSYNEQFF.